This TCR beta chain is from a study of identical twins. TCRdb redid the calling of the 5' RACE reads with MiXCR, one entry per CDR3 protein. Altogether just over 450,000 distinct CDR3 sequences are present, 12% to 15% being singletons, with the ten largest covering over 0.5%. This clonotype was seen repeatedly, ten times or more. The CDR3 contains 15 residues. V was pared by 6 bases and J by 0 bases, with 5 bases of the junction left unmatched. These records were also assigned to another study, of yellow fever vaccine responses in identical twins.

This sequence was found in a woman aged 18-29 years in good health. Sequenced sample: CD4+ T cells sorted from blood. This chain uses TRBV12-3 or TRBV12-4 with TRBJ2-7; TRBD2 aligns across 10 bases. The CDR3 region has the DNA TGTGCCAGCAGCAGATCTAGCGGGAGCTCCTACGAGCAGTACTTC. Its protein product is CASSRSSGSSYEQYF.